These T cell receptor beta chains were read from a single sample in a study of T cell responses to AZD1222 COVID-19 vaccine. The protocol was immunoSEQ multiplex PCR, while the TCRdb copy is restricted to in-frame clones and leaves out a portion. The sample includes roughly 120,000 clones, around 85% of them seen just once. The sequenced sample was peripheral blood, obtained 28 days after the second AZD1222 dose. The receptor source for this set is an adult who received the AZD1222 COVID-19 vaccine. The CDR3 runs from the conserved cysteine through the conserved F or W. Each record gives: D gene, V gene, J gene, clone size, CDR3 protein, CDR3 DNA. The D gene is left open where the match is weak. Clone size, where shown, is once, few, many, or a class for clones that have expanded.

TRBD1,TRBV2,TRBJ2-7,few,CASRGTGGRNEQYF,TGTGCCAGCAGGGGGACAGGGGGCCGGAACGAGCAGTACTTC
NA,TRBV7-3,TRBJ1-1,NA,CASSLQGGDTEAFF,TGTGCCAGCAGCCTACAGGGTGGGGACACTGAAGCTTTCTTT
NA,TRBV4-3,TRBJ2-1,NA,CASSRLSSYNEQFF,TGCGCCAGCAGCCGGTTGAGCTCCTACAATGAGCAGTTCTTC
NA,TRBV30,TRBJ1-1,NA,CASTRVPPGETEAFF,TGTGCCTCGACGAGGGTACCCCCAGGGGAAACTGAAGCTTTCTTT
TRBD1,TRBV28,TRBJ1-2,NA,CASSDRGGYGYTF,TGTGCCAGCAGTGACAGGGGAGGGTATGGCTACACCTTC
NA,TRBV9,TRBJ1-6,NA,CASSVSVQPENSPLHF,TGTGCCAGCAGCGTCAGCGTGCAACCCGAGAATTCACCCCTCCACTTT
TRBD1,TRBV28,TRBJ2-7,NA,CASTRLPGQGSWEQYF,TGTGCCAGCACCCGGCTGCCGGGACAGGGTTCTTGGGAGCAGTACTTC
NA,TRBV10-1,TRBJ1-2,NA,CASSESGNYGYTF,TGCGCCAGCAGTGAGTCGGGCAACTATGGCTACACCTTC
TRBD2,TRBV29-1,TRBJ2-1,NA,CSVESASGYNEQFF,TGCAGCGTTGAATCTGCTAGCGGGTACAATGAGCAGTTCTTC
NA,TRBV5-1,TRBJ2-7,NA,CASSLVGRGPYEQYF,TGCGCCAGCAGCTTGGTAGGGCGAGGGCCCTACGAGCAGTACTTC
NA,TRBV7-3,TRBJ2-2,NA,CASSLDTGELFF,TGTGCCAGCAGCTTAGACACCGGGGAGCTGTTTTTT
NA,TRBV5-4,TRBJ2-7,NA,CASSWDAYEQYF,TGTGCCAGCAGCTGGGACGCCTACGAGCAGTACTTC
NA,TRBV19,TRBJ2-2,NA,CASLHVGLNTGELFF,TGTGCCAGCCTCCACGTGGGGCTCAACACCGGGGAGCTGTTTTTT
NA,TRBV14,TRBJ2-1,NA,CASSPRGRGAYNEQFF,TGTGCCAGCAGCCCTCGGGGGCGGGGAGCCTACAATGAGCAGTTCTTC
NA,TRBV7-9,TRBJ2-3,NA,CASTRPERDTQYF,TGTGCCAGCACTCGACCTGAACGAGATACGCAGTATTTT
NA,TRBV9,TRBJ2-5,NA,CASSGAGTLGETQYF,TGTGCCAGCAGCGGAGCCGGGACCCTTGGGGAGACCCAGTACTTC
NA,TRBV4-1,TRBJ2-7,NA,CASSLLGSYEQYF,TGCGCCAGCAGCCTTTTAGGGTCCTACGAGCAGTACTTC
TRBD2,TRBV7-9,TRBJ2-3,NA,CASSLSRMGREVQYF,TGTGCCAGCAGCTTATCTCGTATGGGGCGGGAGGTGCAGTATTTT
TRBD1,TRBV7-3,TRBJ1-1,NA,CASSLKGQGFLNTEAFF,TGTGCCAGCAGCTTAAAGGGACAGGGGTTCTTGAACACTGAAGCTTTCTTT
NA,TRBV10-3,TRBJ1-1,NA,CAISELGPDTEAFF,TGTGCCATCAGTGAGTTGGGTCCGGACACTGAAGCTTTCTTT
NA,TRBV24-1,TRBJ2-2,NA,CATSDLGGDTGELFF,TGTGCCACCAGTGATTTGGGGGGAGACACCGGGGAGCTGTTTTTT
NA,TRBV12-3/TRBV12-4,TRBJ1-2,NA,CASTPDAYGYTF,TGTGCCAGCACCCCGGACGCCTATGGCTACACCTTC
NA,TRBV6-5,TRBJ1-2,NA,CASSSKGGRRLGGYTF,TGTGCCAGCAGTTCCAAGGGAGGTAGAAGGTTGGGGGGCTACACCTTC
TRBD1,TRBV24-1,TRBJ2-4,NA,CATSDEGTEGAKNIQYF,TGTGCCACCAGTGATGAGGGGACAGAAGGAGCCAAAAACATTCAGTACTTC
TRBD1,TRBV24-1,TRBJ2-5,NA,CATSPTGQGRETQYF,TGTGCCACCAGTCCGACCGGACAGGGACGGGAGACCCAGTACTTC
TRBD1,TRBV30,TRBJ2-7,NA,CAWGQGGREQYF,TGTGCCTGGGGACAGGGAGGTCGGGAGCAGTACTTC
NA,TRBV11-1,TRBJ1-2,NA,CASSSDGVYGYTF,TGTGCCAGCAGCTCGGACGGTGTCTATGGCTACACCTTC
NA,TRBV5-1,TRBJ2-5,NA,CASSLDGVRETQYF,TGCGCCAGCAGCTTGGACGGGGTCCGGGAGACCCAGTACTTC
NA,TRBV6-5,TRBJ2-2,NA,CASSYSNTGELFF,TGTGCCAGCAGTTACTCGAACACCGGGGAGCTGTTTTTT
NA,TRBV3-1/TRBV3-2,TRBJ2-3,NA,CASRSERGGTDTQYF,TGTGCCAGCAGGAGTGAGAGGGGGGGCACAGATACGCAGTATTTT
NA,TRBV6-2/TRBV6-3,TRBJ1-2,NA,CASSFLGTTYGYTF,TGTGCCAGCAGTTTCCTAGGGACAACCTATGGCTACACCTTC
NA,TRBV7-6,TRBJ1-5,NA,CASSLGGDVRLYSNQPQHF,TGTGCCAGCAGCTTAGGGGGGGACGTAAGATTATATAGCAATCAGCCCCAGCATTTT
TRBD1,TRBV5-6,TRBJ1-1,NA,CASSLQGAWYTEAFF,TGTGCCAGCAGCTTACAGGGGGCTTGGTACACTGAAGCTTTCTTT
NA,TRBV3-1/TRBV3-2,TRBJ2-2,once,CASRAGTNTGELFF,TGTGCCAGCAGGGCTGGGACGAACACCGGGGAGCTGTTTTTT
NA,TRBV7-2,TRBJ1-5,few,CASSTRRVDQPQHF,TGTGCCAGCAGCACCCGCAGGGTAGATCAGCCCCAGCATTTT
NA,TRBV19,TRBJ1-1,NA,CASSTGSFNAFF,TGTGCCAGTAGTACCGGGTCTTTTAACGCTTTCTTT
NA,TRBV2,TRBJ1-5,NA,CASSDAHLGSNQPQHF,TGTGCCAGCAGTGATGCCCACTTAGGAAGCAATCAGCCCCAGCATTTT
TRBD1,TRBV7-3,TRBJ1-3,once,CASSSGTGGSGNTIYF,TGTGCCAGCAGTTCCGGGACAGGGGGCTCTGGAAACACCATATATTTT
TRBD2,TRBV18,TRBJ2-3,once,CASSPRSGGGTDTQYF,TGTGCCAGCTCACCCCGTAGCGGGGGGGGCACAGATACGCAGTATTTT
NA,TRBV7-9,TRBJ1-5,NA,CASSSQITREPQHF,TGTGCCAGCAGCTCTCAGATCACTAGAGAGCCCCAGCATTTT
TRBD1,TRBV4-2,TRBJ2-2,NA,CASSRGGSGELFF,TGTGCCAGCAGCCGAGGGGGCTCGGGGGAGCTGTTTTTT
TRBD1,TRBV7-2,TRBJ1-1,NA,CASSQGQGTREAFF,TGTGCCAGCAGCCAGGGACAGGGGACCAGGGAAGCTTTCTTT
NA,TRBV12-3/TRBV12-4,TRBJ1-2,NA,CASSLEVGYGYTF,TGTGCCAGCAGTTTAGAGGTGGGCTATGGCTACACCTTC
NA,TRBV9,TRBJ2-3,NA,CASSSRGGNTDTQYF,TGTGCCAGCAGCTCCCGCGGGGGCAACACAGATACGCAGTATTTT
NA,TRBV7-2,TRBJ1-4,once,CASSPDAVGKLFF,TGTGCCAGCAGCCCCGACGCGGTGGGAAAACTGTTTTTT
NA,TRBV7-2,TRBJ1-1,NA,CASSLGGARYTEAFF,TGTGCCAGCAGCTTAGGTGGGGCACGGTACACTGAAGCTTTCTTT
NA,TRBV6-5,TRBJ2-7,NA,CASSPGTLYHGQYF,TGTGCCAGCAGCCCCGGGACTCTGTATCATGGGCAGTACTTC
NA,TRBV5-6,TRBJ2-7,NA,CASSLSGDPTGRGEQYF,TGTGCCAGCAGCTTGAGTGGGGATCCGACAGGGAGGGGCGAGCAGTACTTC
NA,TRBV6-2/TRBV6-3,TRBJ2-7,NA,CASSYPQQITPAYEQYF,TGTGCCAGCAGTTACCCCCAACAGATCACCCCCGCCTACGAGCAGTACTTC
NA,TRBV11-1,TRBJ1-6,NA,CASSLREFLYSPLHF,TGTGCCAGCAGCTTACGGGAATTTTTGTATTCACCCCTCCACTTT
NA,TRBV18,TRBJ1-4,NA,CASSPQDMWNEKLFF,TGTGCCAGCTCACCACAAGACATGTGGAATGAAAAACTGTTTTTT
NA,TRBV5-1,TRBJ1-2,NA,CASSPSGDYGYTF,TGCGCCAGCAGCCCTTCGGGGGACTATGGCTACACCTTC
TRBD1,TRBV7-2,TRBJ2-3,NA,CASSFAGGGTDTQYF,TGTGCCAGCAGCTTCGCAGGGGGCGGGACAGATACGCAGTATTTT